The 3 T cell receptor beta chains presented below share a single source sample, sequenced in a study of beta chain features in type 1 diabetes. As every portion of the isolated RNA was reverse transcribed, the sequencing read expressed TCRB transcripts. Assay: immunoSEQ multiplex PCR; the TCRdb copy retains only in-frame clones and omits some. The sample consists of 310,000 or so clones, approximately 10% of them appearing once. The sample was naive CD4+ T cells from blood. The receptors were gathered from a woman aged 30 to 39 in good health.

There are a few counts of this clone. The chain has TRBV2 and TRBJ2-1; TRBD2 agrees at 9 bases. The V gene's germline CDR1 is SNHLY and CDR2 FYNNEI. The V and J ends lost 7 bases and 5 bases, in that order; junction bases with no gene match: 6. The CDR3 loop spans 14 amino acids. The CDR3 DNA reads TGTGCCAGCATGGAGCGGGAGGTTAACAATGAGCAGTTCTTC. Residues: CASMEREVNNEQFF.

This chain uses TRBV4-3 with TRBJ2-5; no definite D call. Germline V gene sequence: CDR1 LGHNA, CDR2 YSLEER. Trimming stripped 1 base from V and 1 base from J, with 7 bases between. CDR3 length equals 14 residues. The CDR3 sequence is CASSQGQSQETQYF. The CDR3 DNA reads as TGCGCCAGCAGCCAAGGCCAGTCCCAAGAGACCCAGTACTTC.

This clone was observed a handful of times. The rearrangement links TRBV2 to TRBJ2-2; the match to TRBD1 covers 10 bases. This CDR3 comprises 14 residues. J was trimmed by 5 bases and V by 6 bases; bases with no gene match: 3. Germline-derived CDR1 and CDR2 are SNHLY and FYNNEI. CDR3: CASRPGQGTGELFF. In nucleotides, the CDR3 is TGTGCCAGCAGGCCGGGACAGGGGACCGGGGAGCTGTTTTTT.